One and the same sample provided the 32 T cell receptor beta chains below, sequenced in a study of blood T cell repertoires in COVID-19. The protocol was immunoSEQ multiplex PCR, while the TCRdb copy is restricted to in-frame clones and leaves out a portion. The data show 250,000 to 350,000 clones, 80% to 85% seen once. What was sequenced was peripheral blood. Receptor source: a person aged 70 to 85 with COVID-19, enrolled during active disease.

The chain recombines TRBV28 with TRBJ1-4; tentative D call: TRBD1 (6 bases). Trimming left V 6 bases short and J 3 bases short, with 11 bases between. The CDR3 consists of 14 residues. Germline V lookup: CDR1 MDHEN, CDR2 SYDVKM. The CDR3 sequence is CASSQTGSNEKLFF. DNA of the CDR3: TGTGCCAGCAGCCAGACAGGATCTAATGAAAAACTGTTTTTT. Variable domain in full (rest from reference TRBV28 and TRBJ1-4): DVKVTQSSRYLVKRTGEKVFLECVQDMDHENMFWYRQDPGLGLRLIYFSYDVKMKEKGDIPEGYSVSREKKERFSLILESASTNQTSMYLCASSQTGSNEKLFFGSGTQLSVL.

The chain recombines TRBV6-2 or TRBV6-3 with TRBJ2-7, with 9 bases fitting TRBD1. The CDR3 spans 15 residues. Per the germline V gene, CDR1 is MNHEY and CDR2 is SVGEGT. V lost 5 bases, J lost 2 bases, and 7 bases stayed unmatched. The CDR3 region has the DNA TGTGCCAGCAGTCCCCGCCGGGACAGGGCCTACGAGCAGTACTTC. It codes for CASSPRRDRAYEQYF.

CDR3 coding DNA: TGTGCCAGCAGTGAAAGAGCGGTAACGCAGTATTTT. Translating it yields CASSERAVTQYF. The J gene is TRBJ2-3, the V gene TRBV6-1; D is possibly TRBD2 (5 bases). The CDR3 is 12 residues long. The V end lost 2 bases, the J end lost 9 bases, and 9 bases lay between the germline ends. CDR1 and CDR2 (germline): MNHNS, SASEGT.

This clone appeared a few times. J is TRBJ2-1 and V is TRBV9; TRBD1 matches at 8 bases. This CDR3 is built from 14 residues. After removal of 4 bases from V and 4 bases from J, the junction contained 4 bases not matched to a gene. Germline lookup yields CDR1 SGDLS and CDR2 YYNGEE. CDR3 sequence reads: CASSLRDRYNEQFF. In DNA form, the CDR3 reads TGTGCCAGCAGCCTCCGGGACAGGTACAATGAGCAGTTCTTC.

The gene calls are TRBV18 and TRBJ2-3; 7 nucleotides align to TRBD1. Germline trimming cut 3 bases from V and 0 bases from J; bases unmatched to any gene: 3. CDR3 size: 15 residues. The V gene's germline CDR1 is KGHSH and CDR2 LQKENI. The CDR3 spells CASSPRGLSTDTQYF. The CDR3 region has the DNA TGTGCCAGCTCACCGAGGGGGCTGAGCACAGATACGCAGTATTTT.

The chain joins TRBV29-1 to TRBJ1-2, with D possibly being TRBD1 (6 bases). The CDR3 is made up of 14 amino acids. Germline V gives CDR1 SQVTM, CDR2 ANQGSEA. Trimming stripped 5 bases from V and 5 bases from J, with 18 bases between. The CDR3 region has the DNA TGCAGCGTTTCCTTGGGGGCAGGAAATTATGGCTACACCTTC. Its protein product is CSVSLGAGNYGYTF.

The chain employs TRBV7-8 and TRBJ2-5, with 8 bases that match TRBD1. The CDR3 has 16 amino acids. J gave up 2 bases and V 1 base, and 6 bases lay outside the gene matches. The germline CDR1 and CDR2 sequences are SGHVS and FQNEAQ. The CDR3 region has the DNA TGTGCCAGCAGCTTAGGCGGGACAGGTCCTCAAGAGACCCAGTACTTC. Residues: CASSLGGTGPQETQYF.

This rearrangement joins TRBV18 to TRBJ1-1; 12 positions match TRBD1. The CDR3 consists of 15 residues. CDR1 and CDR2 (germline): KGHSH, LQKENI. The V segment lost 3 bases and the J segment 5 bases; nucleotides outside the gene matches: 4. This CDR3 is CASSPPGQGATEAFF. The CDR3 nucleotides are TGTGCCAGCTCACCCCCGGGACAGGGGGCGACTGAAGCTTTCTTT.

The chain combines TRBV7-3 with TRBJ1-2, with D perhaps matching TRBD1 (5 bases). The CDR3 is 15 residues long. V was clipped by 5 bases and J by 0 bases, with 13 bases between them. Germline CDR1 SGHTA, CDR2 FQGTGA. The CDR3 spells CASSLTGGANYGYTF. The CDR3, as DNA: TGTGCCAGCAGCCTGACTGGGGGGGCTAACTATGGCTACACCTTC.

This clone showed up just once. The rearrangement joins TRBV4-1 to TRBJ1-5; D perhaps matches TRBD1 (6 bases). CDR1 and CDR2 (germline): MGHRA, YSYEKL. This CDR3 contains 16 residues. Deletions cut 0 bases from V and 2 bases from J, with 11 bases between. CDR3 amino acids: CASSQDWSGGNQPQHF. The CDR3 DNA sequence: TGCGCCAGCAGCCAAGATTGGTCAGGGGGCAATCAGCCCCAGCATTTT.

This chain uses TRBV29-1 with TRBJ1-1; the D gene is possibly TRBD1 (5 bases). The CDR3 spans 14 residues. Germline loops: CDR1 SQVTM, CDR2 ANQGSEA. The germline V and J ends were trimmed by 5 bases and 4 bases, with 17 bases remaining between them. The CDR3 is CSVTIDGGTTEAFF. CDR3 DNA sequence: TGCAGCGTTACAATTGACGGGGGGACCACTGAAGCTTTCTTT.

This chain joins TRBV5-4 and TRBJ1-4; tentatively, D is TRBD1 (5 bases). This CDR3 spans 16 amino acids. Trimming cost V 1 base and J 8 bases, with 18 bases left between them. CDR1 and CDR2 from the germline V gene are SGHNT and YYREEE (reference sequence). CDR3 loop: CASSLTRGGRGEKLFF. Written as DNA, the CDR3 is TGTGCCAGCAGCTTGACCCGCGGGGGTCGGGGCGAAAAACTGTTTTTT.

The chain has TRBV18 and TRBJ2-3; D gene unclear. V dropped 6 bases and J dropped 0 bases, with 13 bases sitting between them. In germline, CDR1 is KGHSH, CDR2 LQKENI. This CDR3 spans 15 amino acids. The CDR3 here is CASSISSGSTDTQYF. In nucleotides, the CDR3 is TGTGCCAGCTCTATTTCGTCCGGGAGCACAGATACGCAGTATTTT.

The chain has TRBV19 and TRBJ2-1, with 10 bases aligning to TRBD1. CDR1 is LNHDA, CDR2 SQIVND, per germline (reference sequence). The CDR3 length is 16 residues. J gave up 7 bases and V 5 bases, and 11 bases lay outside the gene matches. CDR3 amino acids: CASSVSAGTGVNEQFF. The CDR3 DNA reads as TGTGCCAGTAGTGTATCAGCCGGGACAGGGGTAAATGAGCAGTTCTTC.

V and J are TRBV19 and TRBJ2-2; TRBD1 is a possible D gene (5 bases). V lost 7 bases and J lost 4, with 16 bases in between. This CDR3 region has 15 residues. Germline CDR1 LNHDA, CDR2 SQIVND (reference sequence). CDR3 bases: TGTGCCAGTACCAAGGAATGGGGCCGCACCGGGGAGCTGTTTTTT. Translated, it gives CASTKEWGRTGELFF.

The rearrangement links TRBV6-5 to TRBJ1-1; TRBD1 matches at 8 bases. This CDR3 is built from 16 residues. Per the germline V gene, CDR1 is MNHEY and CDR2 is SVGAGI. The J segment lost 3 bases and the V segment lost 4 bases, leaving 10 bases of the junction unmatched. The CDR3 sequence: CASSLTLDRDYTEAFF. CDR3 nucleotides: TGTGCCAGCAGTTTGACCCTGGACAGGGACTACACTGAAGCTTTCTTT.

This chain uses TRBV19 with TRBJ1-6, with 8 nucleotides matching TRBD1. This CDR3 contains 15 residues. With 4 bases clipped from V and 7 bases from J, the junction kept 6 bases outside the gene matches. CDR1 is LNHDA, CDR2 SQIVND, per germline (reference sequence). CDR3 coding DNA: TGTGCCAGTAGTAGGGAGACAGGGGAGAATTCACCCCTCCACTTT. Translating gives CASSRETGENSPLHF.

This clone was counted only a few times. The CDR3 bases are TGTGCCAGCAGGGGCATGACAGGGGTTGGGACTGAAGCTTTCTTT. Its protein product is CASRGMTGVGTEAFF. The chain links TRBV2 to TRBJ1-1, with 8 bases lining up with TRBD1. Trimming at V came to 6 bases and at J to 5 bases, leaving 11 bases not matched to a gene. Germline V gene data show CDR1 as SNHLY and CDR2 as FYNNEI. The CDR3 length is 15 residues. Full variable domain (rest looked up from reference TRBV2 and TRBJ1-1): EPEVTQTPSHQVTQMGQEVILRCVPISNHLYFYWYRQILGQKVEFLVSFYNNEISEKSEIFDDQFSVERPDGSNFTLKIRSTKLEDSAMYFCASRGMTGVGTEAFFGQGTRLTVV.

The J gene is TRBJ1-6, the V gene TRBV27; D possibly corresponds to TRBD1 (6 bases). The V gene's germline CDR1 is MNHEY and CDR2 SMNVEV (reference sequence). The CDR3 extends over 16 amino acids. Trimming took off 2 bases at V and 3 bases at J, with 11 bases between the two ends. CDR3 coding DNA: TGTGCCAGCAGTTTAACAAGGGGACACTATAATTCACCCCTCCACTTT. Residues: CASSLTRGHYNSPLHF.

The chain couples TRBV7-2 to TRBJ2-7, with D unresolved. The germline gives CDR1 SGHTA, CDR2 FQGNSA. The CDR3 runs to 12 residues. Trimming took off 0 bases at V and 11 bases at J, with 11 bases between the two ends. The CDR3 sequence: CASSLASPRKYF. The CDR3 nucleotides read TGTGCCAGCAGCTTAGCTTCTCCCAGGAAGTACTTC.

This clone was counted once. The V and J genes are TRBV4-2 and TRBJ2-7, with D perhaps matching TRBD2 (8 bases). Germline CDR1 reads LGHNA; CDR2 reads YNFKEQ. The CDR3 is 18 residues long. V lost 0 bases to trimming and J lost 2 bases, with 20 bases between them. CDR3 residues: CASSQEARREGAAYEQYF. The CDR3 nucleotides read TGTGCCAGCAGCCAAGAGGCCCGTCGGGAGGGGGCGGCCTACGAGCAGTACTTC.

J is TRBJ1-1 and V is TRBV2; D is unresolved. V lost 6 bases and J lost 7, with 9 bases in between. Looked up from germline, CDR1 is SNHLY and CDR2 is FYNNEI. This CDR3 comprises 11 residues. CDR3 region: CASSRKIEAFF. The CDR3 DNA reads as TGTGCCAGCAGCAGGAAGATTGAAGCTTTCTTT.

The table lists this clone with a count of one. The J gene is TRBJ2-7, the V gene TRBV6-2 or TRBV6-3, with a weak D call TRBD2 (5 bases). CDR3 length equals 11 residues. CDR1 and CDR2 (germline): MNHEY, SVGEGT. V lost 3 bases to trimming and J lost 6 bases, with 6 bases between them. CDR3 amino acids: CASSYGSEQYF. The DNA for the CDR3 is TGTGCCAGCAGTTATGGGAGCGAGCAGTACTTC.

The chain carries TRBV30 and TRBJ2-7, with 14 bases aligning to TRBD2. This CDR3 has 13 amino acids. The germline gives CDR1 GTSNPN, CDR2 SVGIG (reference sequence). Germline trimming cut 8 bases from V and 6 bases from J; bases unmatched to any gene: 6. Here the CDR3 DNA reads TGTGCCGGAGGGACTAGCGGGAGCTCCGAGCAGTACTTC. This translates into CAGGTSGSSEQYF.

This rearrangement joins TRBV5-5 to TRBJ1-2; no clear D. This CDR3 region has 13 residues. The germline V and J ends were trimmed by 1 base and 2 bases, with 6 bases remaining between them. Germline CDR1 and CDR2: SGHKS and YYEKEE (reference sequence). The CDR3: CASSLLQNYGYTF. DNA of the CDR3: TGTGCCAGCAGCTTGCTACAGAACTATGGCTACACCTTC.

The DNA for the CDR3 is TGTGCCAGCAGCTCTCTAGCGGGAGGGCGGGACACCGGGGAGCTGTTTTTT. Amino acids: CASSSLAGGRDTGELFF. This chain joins TRBV7-2 and TRBJ2-2, with 12 nucleotides matching TRBD2. The CDR3 has 17 residues. The J segment lost 3 bases and the V segment lost 4 bases, leaving 6 bases of the junction unmatched. The V gene's germline CDR1 is SGHTA and CDR2 FQGNSA. Full variable domain (outside the CDR3, taken from reference TRBV7-2 and TRBJ2-2): GAGVSQSPSNKVTEKGKDVELRCDPISGHTALYWYRQSLGQGLEFLIYFQGNSAPDKSGLPSDRFSAERTGGSVSTLTIQRTQQEDSAVYLCASSSLAGGRDTGELFFGEGSRLTVL.

This clone occurred a few times. The chain uses TRBV30 and TRBJ1-6; D call uncertain. CDR3 length: 13 amino acids. V was shortened by 3 bases and J by 4 bases, with 7 bases between the two germline ends. Germline CDR1 GTSNPN, CDR2 SVGIG (reference sequence). This CDR3 is CAWRRQYNSPLHF. The CDR3 region has the DNA TGTGCCTGGAGGAGGCAGTATAATTCACCCCTCCACTTT.

The rearrangement uses TRBV27 and TRBJ1-5; 9 positions match TRBD1. The CDR3 extends over 15 amino acids. After removal of 6 bases from V and 7 bases from J, the junction contained 10 bases not matched to a gene. Germline V gene sequence: CDR1 MNHEY, CDR2 SMNVEV (reference sequence). CDR3 protein: CASSSTGGEGQPQHF. The CDR3 region has the DNA TGTGCCAGCAGCTCTACAGGGGGCGAGGGACAGCCCCAGCATTTT.

The rearrangement links TRBV6-5 to TRBJ2-3; no reliable D call. The CDR3 runs to 11 residues. CDR1 and CDR2 (germline): MNHEY, SVGAGI. Trimming cost V 5 bases and J 7 bases, with 7 bases left between them. The CDR3 loop reads CASSQLNTQYF. DNA for the CDR3: TGTGCCAGCAGTCAACTAAATACGCAGTATTTT.

The chain combines TRBV5-1 with TRBJ1-4, with a weak D call TRBD1 (6 bases). The germline V gene has CDR1 SGHRS and CDR2 YFSETQ. This CDR3 spans 16 amino acids. Trimming removed 3 bases at V and 3 bases at J, with 15 bases between. CDR3 nucleotides: TGCGCCAGCAGCTCGGACCCCAGGGGTGCTAATGAAAAACTGTTTTTT. It translates to CASSSDPRGANEKLFF.

The J gene is TRBJ2-5, the V gene TRBV19, with a tentative D call TRBD2 (6 bases). Trimming removed 4 bases from V and 0 bases from J, with 6 bases in between. The CDR3 covers 13 residues. Germline V gives CDR1 LNHDA, CDR2 SQIVND (reference sequence). For the CDR3, the DNA is TGTGCCAGTAGTAGCGGGAACCAAGAGACCCAGTACTTC. Protein product: CASSSGNQETQYF.

The chain couples TRBV27 to TRBJ1-5; 9 bases match TRBD1. V shed 8 bases and J 2 bases; nucleotides not matched to a gene: 19. The germline V gene encodes CDR1 MNHEY and CDR2 SMNVEV (reference sequence). The CDR3 length is 19 residues. As DNA, the CDR3 is TGTGCCAGCCGGAAGGGGACCCGGGACAGGGAAAGAGGCAATCAGCCCCAGCATTTT. It codes for CASRKGTRDRERGNQPQHF.